This T cell receptor (beta chain) was documented in a study of read filtering for tumor transcriptome and immune sequencing. Findings of the study overall: IR-seq captured clonotypes deeper and more reliably than RNA-seq.

Losses at the gene ends were 3 bases for V and 5 bases for J; bases not matched to a gene: 12. The CDR3 totals 17 residues. The germline CDR1 and CDR2 sequences are KGHDR and SFDVKD. This clonotype has ten or more counts. Its matching antigen is unknown. The library was built from roughly 400 ng RNA with molecular barcoded adaptors for alpha/delta and beta/gamma chains. TCRdb analysed the reads with MiXCR anew, one entry per CDR3 protein. The data contain roughly 90,000 distinct CDR3 sequences, approximately 21% of them seen just once; the ten biggest clones take up over 10%. The TCR was taken from a donor aged 40 or older with multiple myeloma. J is TRBJ2-5 and V is TRBV24-1; 9 nucleotides align to TRBD1. The sequenced material came from a population of CD138-negative cells sorted from bone marrow. The CDR3 reads CATSDPPGQGSGETQYF. The CDR3, as DNA: TGTGCCACCAGTGATCCCCCTGGACAGGGGAGCGGGGAGACCCAGTACTTC.